These T cell receptor beta chains were read from a single sample in a study of cytomegalovirus exposure and HLA in healthy donors. Only in-frame clones appear in the TCRdb table, and some are missing; sequencing was by immunoSEQ multiplex PCR. Of 100,000 to 150,000 clones listed, 88% are singletons. The sample was PBMCs. These receptors were taken from a man younger than 35 in good health and CMV-seronegative. Both conserved end residues are part of each CDR3. Each record gives: V gene, D gene, J gene, clone size, CDR3 DNA, CDR3 protein. The D gene is left open where the match is weak. Clone size is stated in some rows and not others, as once, few, many or a class when expanded.

>TRBV21-1|.|TRBJ1-5|.
TGTGCCAGCAGCAATTCGAAATATTGTGAGGGGGCGAACAATCAGCCCCAGCATTTT
CASSNSKYCEGANNQPQHF
>TRBV19|TRBD1|TRBJ1-5|.
TGTGCCAGTAAAACGGACAGGGGTTACAATCAGCCCCAGCATTTT
CASKTDRGYNQPQHF
>TRBV28|.|TRBJ2-2|.
TGTGCCAGCAGTTTGCCGGACAGAGCCGGGGAGCTGTTTTTT
CASSLPDRAGELFF
>TRBV18|.|TRBJ1-3|.
TGTGCCAGCTCACCAGCAGGGGACACTGGAAACACCATATATTTT
CASSPAGDTGNTIYF
>TRBV5-1|.|TRBJ1-3|.
TGCGCCAGCAGCTTGGCCTGGCCAGGACAGTCAAACACCATATATTTT
CASSLAWPGQSNTIYF
>TRBV19|TRBD1|TRBJ1-5|.
TGTGCCAGTAGTAATCGGGACAGGGGGTATGGTCAGCCCCAGCATTTT
CASSNRDRGYGQPQHF
>TRBV2|TRBD2|TRBJ2-5|.
TGTGCCAGCAGTGGTAAGAGCGGGAGTCACGAGACCCAGTACTTC
CASSGKSGSHETQYF
>TRBV27|TRBD2|TRBJ2-7|.
TGTGCCAGCAGGTCACCACTAGCGGGGGGGAACTACGAGCAGTACTTC
CASRSPLAGGNYEQYF
>TRBV6-5|.|TRBJ2-1|.
TGTGCCAGCAGTTACCGTGGCAGGGGAGACAATGAGCAGTTCTTC
CASSYRGRGDNEQFF
>TRBV6-5|TRBD2|TRBJ2-7|.
TGTGCCAGCAGTTACTCGGGACTAGGGTCCTACGAGCAGTACTTC
CASSYSGLGSYEQYF
>TRBV6-5|.|TRBJ2-7|once
TGTGCCAGCAGTTACTCTGGCAGGGTCTACGAGCAGTACTTC
CASSYSGRVYEQYF
>TRBV5-1|.|TRBJ1-3|.
TGCGCCAGCAGCTTGGTTGGCACCGGAAACACCATATATTTT
CASSLVGTGNTIYF
>TRBV4-1|.|TRBJ1-1|few
TGCGCCAGCAGCCAAGCAGGTGGTCGGACTGAAGCTTTCTTT
CASSQAGGRTEAFF
>TRBV5-1|.|TRBJ1-4|.
TGCGCCAGCAGCTTGGTGGCGGCCAGTAATGAAAAACTGTTTTTT
CASSLVAASNEKLFF
>TRBV28|TRBD1|TRBJ1-2|.
TGTGCCAGCAGTTTATTACAGGGGAACTATGGCTACACCTTC
CASSLLQGNYGYTF
>TRBV28|TRBD2|TRBJ2-1|.
TGTGCCAGCAGGGGACTAGCGGAATACAATGAGCAGTTCTTC
CASRGLAEYNEQFF
>TRBV10-1|.|TRBJ1-1|.
TGCGCCAGCAGTGATGGGGGGGTGAACACTGAAGCTTTCTTT
CASSDGGVNTEAFF
>TRBV11-2|.|TRBJ1-1|once
TGTGCCAGCAGCTTAGGGCACATGAACACTGAAGCTTTCTTT
CASSLGHMNTEAFF
>TRBV30|TRBD2|TRBJ2-1|.
TGTGCCTGGAGTGTCCGGGGGGGCTACTATGAGCAGTTCTTC
CAWSVRGGYYEQFF
>TRBV11-2|.|TRBJ2-2|.
TGTGCCAGCAGCCCTCTGACAGGCTGGAACACCGGGGAGCTGTTTTTT
CASSPLTGWNTGELFF
>TRBV20-1|.|TRBJ2-7|.
TGCAGTGCTAGTAGCTCCTACGAGCAGTACTTC
CSASSSYEQYF
>TRBV25-1|.|TRBJ2-7|.
TGTGCCAGCACCCGACAAGATACCTACGAGCAGTACTTC
CASTRQDTYEQYF
>TRBV9|TRBD1|TRBJ1-2|.
TGTGCCAGCAGGAAGGGACAGGGGAACTATGGCTACACCTTC
CASRKGQGNYGYTF
>TRBV27|TRBD1|TRBJ1-1|.
TGTGCCAGCAGTTCATACAGGGGTATGGGGAACACTGAAGCTTTCTTT
CASSSYRGMGNTEAFF
>TRBV2|.|TRBJ2-2|many
TGTGCCACCCAGTTGCGGGAGAACACCGGGGAGCTGTTTTTT
CATQLRENTGELFF